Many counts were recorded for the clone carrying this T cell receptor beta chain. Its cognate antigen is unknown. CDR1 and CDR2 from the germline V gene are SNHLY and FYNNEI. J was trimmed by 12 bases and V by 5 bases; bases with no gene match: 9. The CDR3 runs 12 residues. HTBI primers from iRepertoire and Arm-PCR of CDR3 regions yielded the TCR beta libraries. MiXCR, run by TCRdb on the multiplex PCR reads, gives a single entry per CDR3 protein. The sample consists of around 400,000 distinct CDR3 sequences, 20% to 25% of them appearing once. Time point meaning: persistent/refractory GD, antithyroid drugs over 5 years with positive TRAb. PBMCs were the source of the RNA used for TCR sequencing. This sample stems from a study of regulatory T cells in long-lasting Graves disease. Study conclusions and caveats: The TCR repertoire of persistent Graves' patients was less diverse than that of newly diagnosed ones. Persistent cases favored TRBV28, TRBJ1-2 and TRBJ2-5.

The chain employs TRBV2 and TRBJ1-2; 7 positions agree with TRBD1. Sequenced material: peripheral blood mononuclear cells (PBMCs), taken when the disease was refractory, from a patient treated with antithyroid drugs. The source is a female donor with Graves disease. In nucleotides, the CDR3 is TGTGCCAGCAGTCCTGACAGGGCTGGACACACCTTC. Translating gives CASSPDRAGHTF.